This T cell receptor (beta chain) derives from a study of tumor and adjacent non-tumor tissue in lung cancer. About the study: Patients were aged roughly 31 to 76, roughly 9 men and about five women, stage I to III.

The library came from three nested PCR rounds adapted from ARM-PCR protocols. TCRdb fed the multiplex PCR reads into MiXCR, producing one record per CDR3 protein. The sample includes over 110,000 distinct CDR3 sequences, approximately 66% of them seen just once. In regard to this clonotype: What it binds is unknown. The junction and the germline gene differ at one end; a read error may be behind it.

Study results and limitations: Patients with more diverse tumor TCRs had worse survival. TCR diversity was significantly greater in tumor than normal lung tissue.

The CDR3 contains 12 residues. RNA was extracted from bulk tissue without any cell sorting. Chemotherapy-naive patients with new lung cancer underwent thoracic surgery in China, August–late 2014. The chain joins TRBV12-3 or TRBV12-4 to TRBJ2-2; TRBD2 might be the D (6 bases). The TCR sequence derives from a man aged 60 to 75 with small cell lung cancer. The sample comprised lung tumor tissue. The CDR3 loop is CASSSFSGELYF. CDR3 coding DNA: TGTGCCAGCAGTTCCTTTTCGGGGGAGCTGTATTTT.